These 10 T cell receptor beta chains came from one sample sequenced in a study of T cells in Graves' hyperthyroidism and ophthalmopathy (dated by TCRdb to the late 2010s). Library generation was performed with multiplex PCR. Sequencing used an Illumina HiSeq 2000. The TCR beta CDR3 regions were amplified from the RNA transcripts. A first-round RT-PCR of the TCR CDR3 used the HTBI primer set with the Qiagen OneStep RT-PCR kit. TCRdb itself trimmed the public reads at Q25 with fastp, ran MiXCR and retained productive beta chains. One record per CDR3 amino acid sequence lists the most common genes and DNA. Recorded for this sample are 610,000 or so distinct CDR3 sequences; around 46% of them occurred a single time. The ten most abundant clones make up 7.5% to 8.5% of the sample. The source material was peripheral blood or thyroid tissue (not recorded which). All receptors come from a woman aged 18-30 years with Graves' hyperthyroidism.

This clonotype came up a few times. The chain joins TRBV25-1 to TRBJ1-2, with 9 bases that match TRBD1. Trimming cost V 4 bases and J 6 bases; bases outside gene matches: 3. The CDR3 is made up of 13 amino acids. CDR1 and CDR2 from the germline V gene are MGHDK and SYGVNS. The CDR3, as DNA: TGTGCCAGCAGTGCCTGGGACAGGGATGGCTACACCTTC. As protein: CASSAWDRDGYTF.

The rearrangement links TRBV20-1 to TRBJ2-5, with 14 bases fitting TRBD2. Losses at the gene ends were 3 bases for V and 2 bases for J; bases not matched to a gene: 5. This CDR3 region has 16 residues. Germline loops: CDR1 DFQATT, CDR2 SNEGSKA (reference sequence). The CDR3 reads CSARSGTSGGQETQYF. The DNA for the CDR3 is TGCAGTGCTAGGTCCGGGACTAGCGGGGGACAAGAGACCCAGTACTTC.

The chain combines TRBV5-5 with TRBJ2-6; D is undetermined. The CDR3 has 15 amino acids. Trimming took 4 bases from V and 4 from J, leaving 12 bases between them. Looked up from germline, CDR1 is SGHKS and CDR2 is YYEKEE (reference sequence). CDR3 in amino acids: CASSQDGRGANVLTF. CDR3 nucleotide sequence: TGTGCCAGCAGCCAAGATGGGCGGGGGGCCAACGTCCTGACTTTC.

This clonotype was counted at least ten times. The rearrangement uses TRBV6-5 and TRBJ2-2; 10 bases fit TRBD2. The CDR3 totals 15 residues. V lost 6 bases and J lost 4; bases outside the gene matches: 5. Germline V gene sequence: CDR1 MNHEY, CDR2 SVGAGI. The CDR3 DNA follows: TGTGCCAGCAGCGGGACTAGCGTTGGCACCGGGGAGCTGTTTTTT. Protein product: CASSGTSVGTGELFF.

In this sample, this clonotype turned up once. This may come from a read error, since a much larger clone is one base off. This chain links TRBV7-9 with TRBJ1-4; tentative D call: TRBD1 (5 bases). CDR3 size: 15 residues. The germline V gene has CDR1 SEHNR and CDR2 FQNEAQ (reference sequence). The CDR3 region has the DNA TGTGCCAGCAGCTTAGATTCAGGGAAAAATGAAGAACTGTTTTTT. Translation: CASSLDSGKNEELFF.

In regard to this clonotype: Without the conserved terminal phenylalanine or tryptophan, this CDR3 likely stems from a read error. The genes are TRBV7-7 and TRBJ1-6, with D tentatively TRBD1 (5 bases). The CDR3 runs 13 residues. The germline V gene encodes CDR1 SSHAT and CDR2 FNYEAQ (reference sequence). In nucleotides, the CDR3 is TGTGCTTGCAGCGCAGGGCTCAATTCACCCCTCCACTTG. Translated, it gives CACSAGLNSPLHL.

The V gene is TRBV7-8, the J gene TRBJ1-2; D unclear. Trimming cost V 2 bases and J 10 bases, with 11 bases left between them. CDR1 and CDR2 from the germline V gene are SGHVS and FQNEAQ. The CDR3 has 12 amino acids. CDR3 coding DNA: TGTGCCAGCAGCTTAAGAGTAGCGGCCTACACCTTC. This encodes CASSLRVAAYTF.

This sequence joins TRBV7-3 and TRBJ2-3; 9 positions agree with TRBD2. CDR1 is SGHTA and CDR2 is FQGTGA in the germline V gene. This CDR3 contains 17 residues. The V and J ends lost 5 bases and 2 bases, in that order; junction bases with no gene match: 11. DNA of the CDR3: TGTGCCAGCAGCCGTGGACTGCTAGCGGGGTTCACAGATACGCAGTATTTT. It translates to CASSRGLLAGFTDTQYF.

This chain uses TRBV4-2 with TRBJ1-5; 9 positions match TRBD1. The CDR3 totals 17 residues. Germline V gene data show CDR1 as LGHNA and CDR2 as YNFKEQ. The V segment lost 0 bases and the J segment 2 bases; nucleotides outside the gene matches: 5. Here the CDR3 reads CASSQDITGGRNQPQHF. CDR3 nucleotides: TGTGCCAGCAGCCAAGATATCACAGGGGGCCGCAATCAGCCCCAGCATTTT.

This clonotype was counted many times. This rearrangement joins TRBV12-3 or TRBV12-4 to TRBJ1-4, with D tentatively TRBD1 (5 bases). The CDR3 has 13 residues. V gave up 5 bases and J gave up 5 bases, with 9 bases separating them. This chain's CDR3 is CASSDSGNEKLFF. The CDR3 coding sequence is TGTGCCAGCAGTGACAGCGGGAATGAAAAACTGTTTTTT.